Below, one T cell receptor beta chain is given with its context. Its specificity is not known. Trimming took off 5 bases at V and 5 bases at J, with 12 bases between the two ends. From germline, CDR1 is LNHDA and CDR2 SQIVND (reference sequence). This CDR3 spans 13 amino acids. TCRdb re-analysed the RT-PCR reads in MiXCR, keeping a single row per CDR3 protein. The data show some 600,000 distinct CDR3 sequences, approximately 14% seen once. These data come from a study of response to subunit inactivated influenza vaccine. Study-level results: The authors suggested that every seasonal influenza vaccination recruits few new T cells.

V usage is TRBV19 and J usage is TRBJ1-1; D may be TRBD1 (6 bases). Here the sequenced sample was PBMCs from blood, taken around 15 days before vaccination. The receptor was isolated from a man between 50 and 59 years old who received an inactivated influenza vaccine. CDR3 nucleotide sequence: TGTGCCAGTAGTCTCCGGGGGCGAACTGAAGCTTTCTTT. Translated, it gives CASSLRGRTEAFF.